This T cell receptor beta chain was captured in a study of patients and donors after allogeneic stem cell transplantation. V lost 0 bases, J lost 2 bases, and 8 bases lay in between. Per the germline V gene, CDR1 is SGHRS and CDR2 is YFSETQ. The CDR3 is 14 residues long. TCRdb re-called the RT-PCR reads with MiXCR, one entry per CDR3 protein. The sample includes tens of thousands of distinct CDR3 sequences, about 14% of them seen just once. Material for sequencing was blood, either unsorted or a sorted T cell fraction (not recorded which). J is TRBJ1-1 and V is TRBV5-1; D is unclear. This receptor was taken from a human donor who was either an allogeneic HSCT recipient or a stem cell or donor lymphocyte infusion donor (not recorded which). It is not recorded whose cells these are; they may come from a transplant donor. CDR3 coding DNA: TGCGCCAGCAGCTTGGTCGGGGTTAACACTGAAGCTTTCTTT. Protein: CASSLVGVNTEAFF.